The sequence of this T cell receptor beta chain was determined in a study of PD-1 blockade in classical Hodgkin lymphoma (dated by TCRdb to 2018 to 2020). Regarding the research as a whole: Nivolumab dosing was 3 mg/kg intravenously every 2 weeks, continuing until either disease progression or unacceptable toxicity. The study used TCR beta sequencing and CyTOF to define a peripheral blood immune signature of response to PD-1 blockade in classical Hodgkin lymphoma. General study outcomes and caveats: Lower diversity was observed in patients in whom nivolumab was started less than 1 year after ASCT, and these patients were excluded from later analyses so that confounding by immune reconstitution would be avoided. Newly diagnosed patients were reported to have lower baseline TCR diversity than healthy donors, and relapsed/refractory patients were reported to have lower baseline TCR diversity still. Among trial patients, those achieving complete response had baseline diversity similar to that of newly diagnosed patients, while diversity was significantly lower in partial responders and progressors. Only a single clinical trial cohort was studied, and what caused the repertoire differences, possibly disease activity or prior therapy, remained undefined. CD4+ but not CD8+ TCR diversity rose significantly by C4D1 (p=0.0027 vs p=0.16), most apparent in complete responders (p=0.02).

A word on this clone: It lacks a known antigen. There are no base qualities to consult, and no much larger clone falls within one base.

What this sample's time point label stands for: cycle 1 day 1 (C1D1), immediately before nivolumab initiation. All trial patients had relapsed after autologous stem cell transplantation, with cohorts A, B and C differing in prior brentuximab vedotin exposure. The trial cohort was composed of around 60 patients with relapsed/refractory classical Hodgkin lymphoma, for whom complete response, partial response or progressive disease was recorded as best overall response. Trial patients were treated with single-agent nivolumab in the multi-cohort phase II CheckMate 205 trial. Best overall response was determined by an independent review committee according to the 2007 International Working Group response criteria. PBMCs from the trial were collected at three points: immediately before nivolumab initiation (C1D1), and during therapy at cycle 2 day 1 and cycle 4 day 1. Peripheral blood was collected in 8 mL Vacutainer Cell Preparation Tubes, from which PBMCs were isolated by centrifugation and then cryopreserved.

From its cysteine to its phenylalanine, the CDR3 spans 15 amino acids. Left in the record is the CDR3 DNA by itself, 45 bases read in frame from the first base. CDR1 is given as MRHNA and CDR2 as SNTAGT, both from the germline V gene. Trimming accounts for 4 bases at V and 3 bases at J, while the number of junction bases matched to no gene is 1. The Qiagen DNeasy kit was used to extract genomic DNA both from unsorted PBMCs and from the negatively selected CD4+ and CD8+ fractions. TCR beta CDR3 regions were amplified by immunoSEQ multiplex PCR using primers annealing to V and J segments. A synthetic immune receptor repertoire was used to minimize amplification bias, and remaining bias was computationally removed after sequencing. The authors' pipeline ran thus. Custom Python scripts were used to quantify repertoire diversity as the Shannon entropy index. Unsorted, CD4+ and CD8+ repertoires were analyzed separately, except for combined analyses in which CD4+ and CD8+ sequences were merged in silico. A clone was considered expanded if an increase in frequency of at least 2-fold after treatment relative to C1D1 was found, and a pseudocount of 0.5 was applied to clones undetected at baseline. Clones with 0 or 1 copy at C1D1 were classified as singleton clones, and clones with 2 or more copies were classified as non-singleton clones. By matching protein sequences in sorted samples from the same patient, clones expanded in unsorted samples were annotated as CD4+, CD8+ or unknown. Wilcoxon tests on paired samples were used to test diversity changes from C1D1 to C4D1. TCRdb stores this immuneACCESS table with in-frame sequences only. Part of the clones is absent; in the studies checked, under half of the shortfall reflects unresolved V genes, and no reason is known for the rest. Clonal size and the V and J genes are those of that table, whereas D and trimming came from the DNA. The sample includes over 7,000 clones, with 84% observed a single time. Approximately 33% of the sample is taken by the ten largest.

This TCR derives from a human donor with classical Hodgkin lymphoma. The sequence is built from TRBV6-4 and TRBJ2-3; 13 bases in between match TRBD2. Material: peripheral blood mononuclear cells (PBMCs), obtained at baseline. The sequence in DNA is TGTGCCAGCAGTGCACTAGCGGGAGGGACAGATACGCAGTATTTT. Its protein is CASSALAGGTDTQYF.